The sample holds many counts of the clone carrying this T cell receptor (beta chain). The sample is drawn from a study of neurological immune-mediated disorders. TCRdb re-called the 5' RACE reads through MiXCR, storing one row per CDR3 protein. This sample yields roughly 120,000 distinct CDR3 sequences, of which about 3.2% are seen a single time; 1% to 1.5% belongs to the top ten. Between the trimmed V and J ends, which lost 5 bases and 0 bases, there was a span of 10 bases. The CDR3 extends over 14 amino acids. Germline loops: CDR1 SEHNR, CDR2 FQNEAQ (reference sequence). Material: PBMCs. The TCR sequence derives from a woman between 25 and 40 years old with multiple sclerosis. The chain carries TRBV7-9 and TRBJ2-5; D gene unclear. The CDR3 coding sequence is TGTGCCAGCAGCAATCGGCCGTACCAAGAGACCCAGTACTTC. Translated, it gives CASSNRPYQETQYF.